These T cell receptor beta chains were read from a single sample in a study of molecular identifiers for immune sequencing clone quantification. TCRdb re-derived calls from the PCR reads in MiXCR, one entry per CDR3 protein. The sample lists 460,000 or so distinct CDR3 sequences; about a fifth were seen once. The specimen was naive CD8+ T cells from blood, with Jurkat cell RNA spiked in. All receptors derive from a human donor in good health. Some libraries in this study had Jurkat cell RNA spiked in. Each CDR3 is given with its conserved first and last residue. A D gene is named only where the DNA matches it firmly. Not every row has a clone size; where given, it reads once, few, many or a size class.

>TRBJ2-7|few|-|TRBV7-2
CASSAPGRGSYEQYF
TGTGCCAGCAGCGCCCCCGGCAGGGGTTCCTACGAGCAGTACTTC
>TRBJ1-1|many|-|TRBV27
CASSLSRNTEAFF
TGTGCCAGCAGTTTATCAAGGAACACTGAAGCTTTCTTT
>TRBJ1-1|-|-|TRBV2
CASSRGVQHTEALF
TGTGCCAGCAGCCGCGGGGTGCAGCACACTGAAGCTCTCTTT
>TRBJ1-1|few|TRBD1|TRBV19
CASSMGIGQRDRDNTEAFF
TGTGCCAGTAGTATGGGAATAGGTCAACGGGACAGGGACAACACTGAAGCTTTCTTT
>TRBJ2-7|few|TRBD2|TRBV10-3
CATTGLAEAYEQYF
TGTGCCACTACGGGACTAGCGGAGGCCTACGAGCAGTACTTC
>TRBJ1-1|many|-|TRBV29-1
CSVAAGLQVTEAFF
TGCAGCGTTGCGGCCGGACTACAAGTCACTGAAGCTTTCTTT
>TRBJ2-7|-|-|TRBV18
CASSPPGGMYEQYF
TGTGCCAGCTCACCACCGGGGGGCATGTACGAGCAGTACTTC
>TRBJ1-2|-|TRBD1|TRBV12-3/TRBV12-4
CASSFRDSNFRYGYTF
TGTGCCAGCAGTTTCAGGGACAGCAACTTTAGATATGGCTACACCTTC
>TRBJ2-1|-|TRBD1|TRBV4-3
CASSLDRGTYNEQFF
TGCGCCAGCAGCCTAGACAGGGGTACCTACAATGAGCAGTTCTTC
>TRBJ2-7|-|-|TRBV30
CAWSVSGGTEQYF
TGTGCCTGGAGTGTCTCGGGTGGTACCGAGCAGTACTTC
>TRBJ2-3|-|TRBD2|TRBV7-6
CASSFGGLAYTDTQYF
TGTGCCAGCAGCTTCGGGGGACTAGCGTATACAGATACGCAGTATTTT
>TRBJ1-6|many|-|TRBV3-1
CASSQDLGSSYNSPLHF
TGTGCCAGCAGCCAAGATTTGGGGAGCTCCTATAATTCACCCCTCCACTTT
>TRBJ2-3|many|-|TRBV4-1
CASSQVSLAISTDTQYF
TGCGCCAGCAGCCAAGTATCCCTAGCGATCTCCACAGATACGCAGTATTTT
>TRBJ1-4|many|TRBD1|TRBV7-9
CASSSSRDREGREKLFF
TGTGCCAGCAGCTCGTCCCGGGACAGGGAGGGGAGAGAAAAACTGTTTTTT
>TRBJ2-3|many|-|TRBV7-9
CASSLVGVGREEDTQYF
TGTGCCAGCAGCTTAGTAGGAGTGGGCCGCGAGGAGGATACGCAGTATTTT
>TRBJ2-1|few|-|TRBV12-5
CASGFRGNEQFF
TGTGCTAGTGGTTTCCGAGGTAATGAGCAGTTCTTC
>TRBJ2-1|-|TRBD2|TRBV6-2/TRBV6-3
CASSYTGLAGGAYNEQFF
TGTGCCAGCAGTTATACGGGACTAGCGGGAGGAGCCTACAATGAGCAGTTCTTC
>TRBJ2-3|many|-|TRBV4-3
CASSPGLSTDTQYF
TGCGCCAGCAGCCCGGGACTTAGCACAGATACGCAGTATTTT
>TRBJ1-6|many|-|TRBV27
CASSPKPTVPMRNSPLHF
TGTGCCAGCAGTCCAAAACCGACAGTCCCAATGCGTAATTCACCCCTCCACTTT
>TRBJ2-7|-|-|TRBV7-9
CASSAVPGEQYF
TGTGCCAGCAGCGCCGTTCCGGGCGAGCAGTACTTC
>TRBJ2-1|few|TRBD2|TRBV27
CASSLAGALLSSYNEQFF
TGTGCCAGCAGCTTAGCGGGGGCCTTATTAAGCTCCTACAATGAGCAGTTCTTC